The rows below give T cell receptor beta chains drawn from one sample of a study of breast tumors, draining lymph nodes, adjacent tissues. TCRdb independently ran MiXCR on the multiplex PCR reads; one entry per CDR3 protein. The sample comprises more than 250,000 distinct CDR3 sequences, over 25% of which are singletons, and around 1% rests with the top ten. Specimen: axillary lymph node tissue. The receptor source for this set is a female donor with breast cancer. Some clones in this sample may be carry-over from other donors' samples. Both conserved end residues are part of each CDR3. A D gene is named only where the DNA matches it firmly. Not every row has a clone size; where given, it reads once, few, many or a size class.

D gene,clone size,J gene,V gene,CDR3 protein,CDR3 DNA
TRBD2,many,TRBJ2-7,TRBV20-1,CSARALTSGPIYEQYF,TGCAGTGCTAGAGCATTGACTAGCGGTCCTATCTACGAGCAGTACTTC
-,many,TRBJ1-3,TRBV9,CASSARGTNSGNTIYF,TGTGCCAGCAGCGCCCGAGGGACAAACTCTGGAAACACCATATATTTT
-,many,TRBJ1-6,TRBV12-3/TRBV12-4,CASSPTGHSPLHF,TGTGCCAGCAGTCCTACAGGGCATTCACCCCTCCACTTT
-,-,TRBJ1-5,TRBV29-1,CSVSVQGSNQPQHF,TGCAGCGTATCTGTGCAGGGGAGCAATCAGCCCCAGCATTTT
TRBD2,-,TRBJ2-7,TRBV9,CASSVGGSGRATEQYF,TGTGCCAGCAGCGTAGGGGGTAGCGGGAGGGCCACCGAGCAGTACTTC
-,-,TRBJ1-1,TRBV25-1,CASSPQGQGRRSTEAFF,TGTGCCAGCAGTCCCCAAGGGCAGGGCCGGCGGAGCACTGAAGCTTTCTTT
-,many,TRBJ2-6,TRBV2,CASSEKGLPERSGANVLTF,TGTGCCAGCAGTGAAAAGGGGCTCCCTGAACGCTCTGGGGCCAACGTCCTGACTTTC
-,few,TRBJ2-1,TRBV5-1,CASSLETSYERFF,TGCGCCAGCAGCTTGGAGACTTCGTACGAGCGGTTCTTC
TRBD2,many,TRBJ2-1,TRBV7-6,CASSPNGGRAGYNEQFF,TGTGCCAGCAGCCCCAACGGCGGGAGGGCCGGATACAATGAGCAGTTCTTC
-,many,TRBJ2-3,TRBV29-1,CSAEILNTQYF,TGCAGCGCTGAGATCCTAAATACGCAGTATTTT
TRBD2,-,TRBJ2-3,TRBV7-6,CASSLGVGLAGGTDTQYF,TGTGCCAGCAGCTTAGGTGTAGGTCTAGCGGGAGGCACAGATACGCAGTATTTT
-,many,TRBJ2-5,TRBV24-1,CATSDPQREIAETQYF,TGTGCCACCAGTGACCCGCAACGGGAGATCGCGGAGACCCAGTACTTC
-,-,TRBJ1-1,TRBV20-1,CSAPNTEAFF,TGCAGTGCGCCGAACACTGAAGCTTTCTTT
-,few,TRBJ2-3,TRBV28,CASSLLGSTDTQYF,TGTGCCAGCAGTTTGTTGGGGAGCACAGATACGCAGTATTTT
TRBD2,few,TRBJ2-1,TRBV6-6,CASSYLAGGGIYNEQFF,TGTGCCAGCAGTTACCTAGCGGGAGGGGGAATATACAATGAGCAGTTCTTC
-,few,TRBJ2-1,TRBV4-1,CASSREGVSYNEQFF,TGCGCCAGCAGCCGGGAGGGGGTTTCCTACAATGAGCAGTTCTTC
-,-,TRBJ2-3,TRBV7-9,CASSLVSDNNEQYF,TGTGCCAGCAGCTTAGTTTCGGACAACAATGAGCAGTATTTT
-,-,TRBJ2-7,TRBV2,CASSQRKPYEQYF,TGTGCCAGCAGTCAGCGGAAACCCTACGAGCAGTACTTC
-,many,TRBJ2-1,TRBV19,CASSIVDEQFF,TGTGCCAGTAGTATAGTGGATGAGCAGTTCTTC
TRBD2,-,TRBJ2-1,TRBV12-3/TRBV12-4,CASSLLGAGSNEQFF,TGTGCCAGCAGTTTACTTGGAGCGGGATCGAATGAGCAGTTCTTC
TRBD1,many,TRBJ2-1,TRBV20-1,CSSFGAGTGGPNNEQFF,TGCAGTTCTTTTGGGGCAGGGACAGGCGGGCCGAACAATGAGCAGTTCTTC
-,many,TRBJ2-1,TRBV14,CASSQGVGYNEQFF,TGTGCCAGCAGCCAAGGGGTAGGGTACAATGAGCAGTTCTTC
-,-,TRBJ2-2,TRBV29-1,CSVVRDSTGELFF,TGCAGCGTCGTGCGGGACTCCACCGGGGAGCTGTTTTTT
-,many,TRBJ1-4,TRBV20-1,CSAVPGGGSAKLFF,TGCAGTGCTGTCCCCGGGGGCGGATCAGCAAAACTGTTTTTT
TRBD2,-,TRBJ2-2,TRBV10-2,CASSETSGRQRYELFF,TGCGCCAGCAGTGAAACTAGCGGGAGGCAACGTTACGAGCTGTTTTTT
-,-,TRBJ2-3,TRBV7-3,CASSSETDTENF,TGTGCCAGCAGCTCAGAGACAGATACGGAGAATTTT
TRBD2,many,TRBJ2-3,TRBV5-8,CASSPGLARSDTQYF,TGTGCCAGCAGCCCGGGACTAGCTCGATCAGATACGCAGTATTTT
-,many,TRBJ2-5,TRBV25-1,CASSELTGLRETQYF,TGTGCCAGCAGTGAATTAACAGGGCTAAGGGAGACCCAGTACTTC
TRBD2,few,TRBJ2-3,TRBV18,CASSPLTSGRDTQYF,TGTGCCAGCTCACCATTGACTAGCGGGAGAGATACGCAGTATTTT
-,many,TRBJ2-1,TRBV10-3,CAISKGRDSGNEQFF,TGTGCCATCAGTAAGGGGCGGGACAGCGGGAATGAGCAGTTCTTC
-,many,TRBJ2-5,TRBV10-1,CASSACPLGMETQYF,TGCGCCAGCAGTGCATGCCCCCTAGGGATGGAGACCCAGTACTTC
TRBD2,many,TRBJ2-7,TRBV6-5,CASSYSPPPSGRAEQYF,TGTGCCAGCAGTTACTCACCTCCTCCTAGCGGGAGGGCCGAGCAGTACTTC
-,-,TRBJ1-4,TRBV7-9,CASSLVGGLGEKLFF,TGTGCCAGCAGCTTAGTAGGAGGGCTCGGTGAAAAACTGTTTTTT
TRBD2,many,TRBJ2-3,TRBV12-3/TRBV12-4,CASSLLAGTTDTQYF,TGTGCCAGCAGTTTACTAGCGGGCACCACAGATACGCAGTATTTT
-,-,TRBJ1-5,TRBV19,CVTSRVSNQPQHF,TGTGTCACCAGCCGGGTTTCCAATCAGCCCCAGCATTTT
TRBD2,-,TRBJ2-5,TRBV19,CATRLAGGQEAQYF,TGTGCCACGAGACTAGCGGGAGGCCAGGAGGCCCAGTACTTC
-,-,TRBJ2-1,TRBV21-1,CASSPGQGRNEQFF,TGTGCCAGCTCACCTGGCCAGGGAAGGAATGAGCAGTTCTTC
-,few,TRBJ1-1,TRBV6-6,CASRREADTEAFF,TGTGCCAGCAGGCGGGAGGCCGACACTGAAGCTTTCTTT
TRBD2,many,TRBJ2-1,TRBV11-2,CASSLGTSGSWNEQFF,TGTGCCAGCAGCTTAGGGACTAGCGGGAGTTGGAATGAGCAGTTCTTC
-,many,TRBJ2-7,TRBV6-6,CASSYEGGRGNEQYF,TGTGCCAGCAGTTACGAGGGTGGCAGGGGTAACGAGCAGTACTTC
-,many,TRBJ2-3,TRBV29-1,CSVVSGTATTDTQYF,TGCAGCGTTGTCTCTGGGACTGCAACCACAGATACGCAGTATTTT
-,once,TRBJ1-2,TRBV20-1,CSARAPEQAYGYAF,TGCAGTGCTAGGGCTCCGGAACAGGCCTATGGCTACGCCTTC
-,many,TRBJ1-2,TRBV9,CASSVWGSNYGYTF,TGTGCCAGCAGCGTATGGGGATCTAACTATGGCTACACCTTC
-,medium-sized,TRBJ2-3,TRBV29-1,CSVGTADTQYF,TGCAGCGTCGGAACCGCAGATACGCAGTATTTT
TRBD2,many,TRBJ2-5,TRBV4-2,CASSQVGTSGEKTQYF,TGTGCCAGCAGCCAAGTCGGGACTAGCGGAGAGAAGACCCAGTACTTC
-,-,TRBJ1-5,TRBV20-1,CSARSLSETAGAWSNQPQHF,TGCAGTGCTAGAAGTCTGTCAGAGACAGCGGGCGCCTGGAGCAATCAGCCCCAGCATTTT
-,-,TRBJ2-7,TRBV30,CAWQGFGDSTHEQYF,TGTGCCTGGCAGGGCTTTGGTGACAGTACCCACGAGCAGTACTTC
TRBD1,-,TRBJ1-4,TRBV5-1,CASSLVVRGVGNEELFF,TGCGCCAGCAGCTTGGTCGTCAGGGGGGTTGGTAATGAAGAACTGTTTTTT
TRBD2,many,TRBJ2-2,TRBV11-2,CASSIGRSGGELFF,TGTGCCAGCAGCATCGGGAGGTCGGGCGGGGAGCTGTTTTTT
-,many,TRBJ2-1,TRBV12-5,CASGLVPPNEQFF,TGTGCTAGTGGTTTGGTACCCCCCAATGAGCAGTTCTTC
-,many,TRBJ1-2,TRBV15,CATSRTLSGYGYTF,TGTGCCACCAGCAGGACTCTTTCGGGCTATGGCTACACCTTC
TRBD2,-,TRBJ2-1,TRBV5-1,CAGSSGLAGARSYNEQFF,TGCGCCGGCAGCTCCGGACTAGCGGGAGCCAGGTCCTACAATGAGCAGTTCTTC
-,many,TRBJ1-3,TRBV14,CASSQGKSLPISSGNTIYF,TGTGCCAGCAGCCAAGGGAAGTCTCTACCTATCTCCTCTGGAAACACCATATATTTT
-,many,TRBJ2-7,TRBV10-1,CASSSPRGEQYF,TGCGCCAGCAGCTCCCCGCGCGGCGAGCAGTACTTC